The rows below give T cell receptor beta chains drawn from one sample of a study of T-cell memory formation after mild COVID-19. In TCRdb, the 5' RACE reads were re-called with MiXCR into one record per CDR3 protein. The repertoire holds 530,000 or so distinct CDR3 sequences, roughly 17% seen once, with about 8.1% in the top ten. Sequencing input: PBMCs or a T cell subset sorted from them (not recorded which). Receptors originate from an adult woman who had mild COVID-19 (a few samples of this study predate the infection). Cell type and time point are not known. Both conserved end residues are part of each CDR3. The D gene is left open where the match is weak. Clone size appears in some rows only: once, few, many, or a class for an expanded clone.

CATSSKTGTGGGYTF TGTGCCACCAGCAGTAAGACCGGGACAGGGGGCGGCTACACCTTC TRBJ1-2 - TRBD1 TRBV15 15
CASGKTGGSLIVSYEQYF TGTGCCAGCGGAAAGACAGGGGGCAGTTTGATCGTCTCCTACGAGCAGTACTTC TRBJ2-7 few TRBD1 TRBV27 18
CASSRERGAFF TGTGCCAGCAGCCGAGAGCGGGGTGCTTTCTTT TRBJ1-1 few - TRBV7-2 11
CASSQDPPTSVVNTEAFF TGTGCCAGCAGCCAAGATCCGCCGACATCGGTCGTAAACACTGAAGCTTTCTTT TRBJ1-1 - - TRBV3-1 18
CASSPQGALNYGYTF TGTGCCAGCAGTCCTCAGGGGGCGCTTAACTATGGCTACACCTTC TRBJ1-2 - TRBD1 TRBV7-3 15
CASSFLSGRAQNEQFF TGTGCCAGCAGCTTCCTTAGCGGGAGGGCCCAGAATGAGCAGTTCTTC TRBJ2-1 - TRBD2 TRBV5-6 16
CASSLAPAGGYNEQFF TGCGCCAGCAGCTTGGCGCCAGCGGGGGGCTACAATGAGCAGTTCTTC TRBJ2-1 - TRBD2 TRBV5-1 16
CAGSLQSYEQYF TGTGCCGGCAGCTTACAGTCCTACGAGCAGTACTTC TRBJ2-7 few - TRBV7-9 12
CASSPGLAGMFGLNNEQFF TGTGCCAGCAGCCCCGGCCTAGCGGGAATGTTCGGGTTGAACAATGAGCAGTTCTTC TRBJ2-1 many TRBD2 TRBV7-9 19
CASRDLEGFRHF TGTGCCAGCAGAGATTTGGAGGGGTTTAGGCATTTT TRBJ1-5 once - TRBV6-5 12
CASTLSGGAVGELFF TGCGCCAGCACTCTTAGCGGGGGGGCGGTCGGGGAGCTGTTTTTT TRBJ2-2 - TRBD2 TRBV4-1 15
CSAGPGRLAGVDEQFF TGCAGTGCTGGACCGGGTAGGCTAGCGGGAGTCGATGAGCAGTTCTTC TRBJ2-1 few TRBD2 TRBV20-1 16
CASSLGTEPLYEQYF TGTGCCAGCAGTTTAGGGACAGAACCCCTCTACGAGCAGTACTTC TRBJ2-7 - TRBD1 TRBV27 15
CASRLNRGANQPQHF TGTGCCAGCAGGTTGAACAGGGGCGCGAATCAGCCCCAGCATTTT TRBJ1-5 - TRBD1 TRBV2 15
CASSDGWGTAGANVLTF TGTGCCAGCAGTGACGGGTGGGGGACCGCTGGGGCCAACGTCCTGACTTTC TRBJ2-6 few - TRBV6-4 17
CASSQNSDRGPWSYNEQFF TGCGCCAGCAGTCAAAACTCCGACAGGGGGCCCTGGTCCTACAATGAGCAGTTCTTC TRBJ2-1 - TRBD1 TRBV23-1 19
CASSSSEYNEQFF TGTGCCAGCAGTAGTTCCGAATACAATGAGCAGTTCTTC TRBJ2-1 many - TRBV2 13
CASNLLGGEGNEQFF TGTGCCAGCAACTTACTCGGGGGGGAAGGAAATGAGCAGTTCTTC TRBJ2-1 - TRBD2 TRBV5-6 15
CASSYLQGYGANVLTF TGTGCCAGCAGTTACTTACAGGGATACGGGGCCAACGTCCTGACTTTC TRBJ2-6 - - TRBV6-5 16
CASRTPSRERPNTQYF TGTGCCAGCAGAACCCCCTCGCGGGAGCGCCCAAATACGCAGTATTTT TRBJ2-3 few TRBD2 TRBV6-2/TRBV6-3 16
CASSFHTSLYGYTF TGTGCCAGCAGTTTTCACACAAGTCTGTATGGCTACACCTTC TRBJ1-2 - - TRBV12-3/TRBV12-4 14
CASSLSGGQHSPLHF TGTGCCAGCAGTTTATCTGGGGGGCAACATTCACCCCTCCACTTT TRBJ1-6 - - TRBV27 15
CASSPPRTGAGLGTEAFF TGCGCCAGCAGCCCGCCCCGGACAGGGGCGGGTCTGGGCACTGAAGCTTTCTTT TRBJ1-1 few TRBD1 TRBV5-1 18
CASSLQILAKSSYNEQFF TGTGCCAGCAGTCTTCAAATACTAGCGAAGAGCTCCTACAATGAGCAGTTCTTC TRBJ2-1 - TRBD2 TRBV2 18
CASRLADGEETQYF TGTGCCAGCCGCCTTGCGGATGGGGAAGAGACCCAGTACTTC TRBJ2-5 few - TRBV12-3/TRBV12-4 14
CASSRRGTWNTEAFF TGTGCCAGCAGCCGACGTGGGACCTGGAACACTGAAGCTTTCTTT TRBJ1-1 few - TRBV5-6 15
CASSFRRVSGGTEAFF TGTGCCAGCAGCTTCCGCAGGGTTTCAGGGGGCACTGAAGCTTTCTTT TRBJ1-1 - TRBD1 TRBV5-6 16
CASSLRGDTSPLHF TGCGCCAGCAGCTTGAGGGGGGACACCTCACCCCTCCACTTT TRBJ1-6 many - TRBV5-1 14
CASSKGSGTTDTQYF TGTGCCAGCAGCAAGGGTAGCGGGACCACAGATACGCAGTATTTT TRBJ2-3 - - TRBV21-1 15
CASRDGTGDKQFF TGTGCCAGCAGGGACGGGACAGGGGATAAGCAGTTCTTC TRBJ2-1 - TRBD1 TRBV12-3/TRBV12-4 13
CASSPRTGGGTYEQYF TGTGCCAGCAGTCCAAGAACAGGGGGCGGAACCTACGAGCAGTACTTC TRBJ2-7 - TRBD1 TRBV12-3/TRBV12-4 16
CASSTTTGMEPQHF TGCGCCAGCAGCACCACGACAGGGATGGAGCCCCAGCATTTT TRBJ1-5 few TRBD1 TRBV5-1 14
CASSLLTEGTYEQYF TGTGCCAGCAGTTTGCTCACAGAAGGCACCTACGAGCAGTACTTC TRBJ2-7 - - TRBV6-2/TRBV6-3 15